The T cell receptor (beta chain) described here comes from a study of cytomegalovirus exposure and HLA in healthy donors. A remark on this clone: Its target is unknown.

The germline CDR1 and CDR2 sequences are SGHRS and YFSETQ. The CDR3 length is 18 residues. With 0 bases removed from V and 1 base from J, the gap between germline ends came to 19 bases. Primers: 60 Vbeta forward and 13 Jbeta reverse. The data were produced by immunoSEQ multiplex PCR, yet TCRdb's version contains in-frame clones alone and is incomplete. Here the sample spans some 200,000 clones, approximately 80% being singletons. General study results and limits: Later analysis identified around 15,000 TCR beta sequences associated with HLA alleles, using a false discovery rate threshold of 0.05. A prior analysis recorded that most TCR beta V segments were productive about 87% or about 30% of the time. According to the study, roughly 160 TCR beta chains were cytomegalovirus-associated. Cytomegalovirus status was reportedly diagnosed by the classifier with high sensitivity and specificity.

The specimen sequenced was PBMCs. The chain carries TRBV5-1 and TRBJ2-5; possible D gene TRBD1, 6 bases. The TCR was taken from a man aged 35-49 years in good health and CMV-seronegative. This chain's CDR3 is CASSLVKGRGNIQETQYF. In nucleotides, the CDR3 is TGCGCCAGCAGCTTGGTGAAAGGCAGGGGTAATATCCAAGAGACCCAGTACTTC.